This T cell receptor beta chain was sequenced in a study of blood T cell repertoires in COVID-19. As for the study in general: Samples came from the United States, Italy and Spain, spanning acute and convalescent COVID-19. PBMCs, B-cell-depleted T cells, or T cells were the source of the cDNA or gDNA that made up the material.

Per the authors' pipeline: Amplification from reference gene primers served as the basis for estimated nucleated cell counts. Produced via immunoSEQ multiplex PCR; TCRdb's table is partial and in-frame only. The V and J calls and clone size are taken from that table; D and trimming were inferred from the DNA. The top ten clones hold around 5.5% of a sample with roughly 230,000 clones, 75% to 85% of them seen once. The V gene's germline CDR1 is SGHNT and CDR2 YENEEA. Trimming cost V 1 base and J 3 bases, with 12 bases left between them. The CDR3 covers 16 residues. Sequencing was carried out using peripheral blood. The chain carries TRBV11-3 and TRBJ2-2, with D possibly being TRBD1 (6 bases). The sequence derives from a human donor in a cohort sampled during active COVID-19. The CDR3 DNA is TGTGCCAGCAGCTTAGGGGCCCGACAGGACACCGGGGAGCTGTTTTTT. Protein sequence: CASSLGARQDTGELFF.